This TCR beta chain was sequenced in a study of blood T cell repertoires in COVID-19. Per germline, CDR1 SGHNT and CDR2 YENEEA. The CDR3 totals 15 residues. Trimming took 0 bases from V and 4 from J; bases not matched to a gene: 4. A single count supports this clone. In the original workflow: Using reference gene primer amplification, nucleated cell counts were estimated. Here immunoSEQ multiplex PCR was the method, and the copy in TCRdb shows in-frame clones only, minus some. V and J calls plus clone size are reproduced from that table; the DNA served to infer D and trimming. Among over 200,000 clones listed, over 80% were seen once.

This sequence originates from a young woman who had been exposed to COVID-19. The V and J genes are TRBV11-3 and TRBJ2-7, with 9 bases fitting TRBD1. The sequenced sample consisted of PBMCs or T cells enriched from blood (not recorded which). CDR3 sequence reads: CASSLDGTGRYEQYF. As DNA, the CDR3 is TGTGCCAGCAGCTTAGACGGGACAGGGCGTTACGAGCAGTACTTC. The full variable domain, its missing parts supplied by reference TRBV11-3 and TRBJ2-7, is EAGVVQSPRYKIIEKKQPVAFWCNPISGHNTLYWYLQNLGQGPELLIRYENEEAVDDSQLPKDRFSAERLKGVDSTLKIQPAELGDSAVYLCASSLDGTGRYEQYFGPGTRLTVT.